This passage covers 10 T cell receptor beta chains from one sample sequenced in a study of blood T cell repertoires in COVID-19. Sequencing used immunoSEQ multiplex PCR; TCRdb keeps in-frame clones, though not all of them. Of around 300,000 clones listed, about nine tenths are singletons. Material: peripheral blood. The source of these receptors is a woman aged 40 to 50 who had recovered from COVID-19.

The V gene is TRBV6-1, the J gene TRBJ2-3; a possible D gene is TRBD2 (5 bases). Trimming removed 6 bases from V and 2 bases from J, with 15 bases in between. This CDR3 is 15 amino acids long. Germline lookup yields CDR1 MNHNS and CDR2 SASEGT. The CDR3: CASSEGDLLTDTQYF. The CDR3 DNA is TGTGCCAGCAGCGAGGGCGACCTCCTCACAGATACGCAGTATTTT.

The V gene is TRBV5-1, the J gene TRBJ2-3, with D possibly being TRBD2 (6 bases). The CDR3 runs to 14 residues. With 4 bases removed from V and 4 bases from J, the gap between germline ends came to 13 bases. Germline V CDR1 and CDR2: SGHRS, YFSETQ. This chain's CDR3 is CASSPGGPSDTQYF. CDR3 sequence (DNA): TGCGCCAGCAGCCCCGGAGGGCCTTCAGATACGCAGTATTTT.

This sequence joins TRBV12-3 or TRBV12-4 and TRBJ2-1; D gene uncertain. The CDR3 totals 12 residues. Between the trimmed V and J ends, which lost 6 bases and 9 bases, there was a span of 12 bases. The CDR3 DNA is TGTGCCAGCAGCATCCAGGCGTTTGAGCAGTTCTTC. Its translation is CASSIQAFEQFF.

The rearrangement uses TRBV29-1 and TRBJ2-2, with a possible D match to TRBD2 (5 bases). V shed 2 bases and J shed 7 bases, with 8 bases lying between them. CDR3 length: 12 amino acids. Germline assignment: CDR1 SQVTM and CDR2 ANQGSEA. CDR3 sequence (DNA): TGCAGCGTTGAAAACGGGATCGGGGAGCTGTTTTTT. This gives the protein CSVENGIGELFF.

The chain recombines TRBV27 with TRBJ2-5, with a weak D call TRBD1 (6 bases). Germline V gene sequence: CDR1 MNHEY, CDR2 SMNVEV (reference sequence). This CDR3 contains 17 residues. V was cut by 4 bases and J by 1 base, with 19 bases left in between. CDR3 DNA: TGTGCCAGCAGTTATTCGTCAGGGGCGAGAGGCCAAGAGACCCAGTACTTC. Protein sequence: CASSYSSGARGQETQYF.

The chain is built from TRBV3-1 (or the pseudogene TRBV3-2) and TRBJ2-3; unclear D gene. In germline, CDR1 is LGHDT, CDR2 YNNKEL (reference sequence). The CDR3 sequence is 18 residues long. V was cut by 4 bases and J by 4 bases, with 24 bases left in between. The DNA for the CDR3 is TGTGCCAGCAGCCTCCGTCCTCCCGATGGAGTTCCGGCAGATACGCAGTATTTT. Translating it yields CASSLRPPDGVPADTQYF.

This chain uses TRBV5-1 with TRBJ2-5; a possible D gene is TRBD2 (7 bases). V lost 0 bases and J lost 5, with 14 bases in between. In germline, CDR1 is SGHRS, CDR2 YFSETQ. This CDR3 comprises 15 residues. Written as DNA, the CDR3 is TGCGCCAGCAGCTTGGCCTTGGGGGGGCTGGAGACCCAGTACTTC. This translates into CASSLALGGLETQYF.

The chain joins TRBV4-2 to TRBJ2-2, with D maybe TRBD2 (5 bases). The V gene's germline CDR1 is LGHNA and CDR2 YNFKEQ. This CDR3 spans 15 amino acids. V gave up 1 base and J gave up 5 bases, with 11 bases separating them. CDR3 in amino acids: CASSQAAAETGELFF. The CDR3 DNA is TGTGCCAGCAGCCAAGCGGCAGCGGAAACCGGGGAGCTGTTTTTT.

The chain recombines TRBV3-1 (or the pseudogene TRBV3-2) with TRBJ1-1; 7 nucleotides match TRBD1. Looked up from germline, CDR1 is LGHDT and CDR2 is YNNKEL (reference sequence). The CDR3 runs 15 residues. V lost 4 bases, J lost 2 bases, and 7 bases stayed unmatched. CDR3 residues: CASSLIQGGNTEAFF. The CDR3 nucleotides are TGTGCCAGCAGCCTTATCCAGGGGGGAAACACTGAAGCTTTCTTT.

The chain combines TRBV3-1 (or the pseudogene TRBV3-2) with TRBJ2-3; 13 nucleotides match TRBD2. CDR3 length: 17 residues. Per germline, CDR1 LGHDT and CDR2 YNNKEL (reference sequence). The J segment lost 1 base and the V segment lost 1 base, leaving 2 bases of the junction unmatched. Written as DNA, the CDR3 is TGTGCCAGCAGCCAAGGACTAGCGGGAGGCGGCACAGATACGCAGTATTTT. Translation gives CASSQGLAGGGTDTQYF.